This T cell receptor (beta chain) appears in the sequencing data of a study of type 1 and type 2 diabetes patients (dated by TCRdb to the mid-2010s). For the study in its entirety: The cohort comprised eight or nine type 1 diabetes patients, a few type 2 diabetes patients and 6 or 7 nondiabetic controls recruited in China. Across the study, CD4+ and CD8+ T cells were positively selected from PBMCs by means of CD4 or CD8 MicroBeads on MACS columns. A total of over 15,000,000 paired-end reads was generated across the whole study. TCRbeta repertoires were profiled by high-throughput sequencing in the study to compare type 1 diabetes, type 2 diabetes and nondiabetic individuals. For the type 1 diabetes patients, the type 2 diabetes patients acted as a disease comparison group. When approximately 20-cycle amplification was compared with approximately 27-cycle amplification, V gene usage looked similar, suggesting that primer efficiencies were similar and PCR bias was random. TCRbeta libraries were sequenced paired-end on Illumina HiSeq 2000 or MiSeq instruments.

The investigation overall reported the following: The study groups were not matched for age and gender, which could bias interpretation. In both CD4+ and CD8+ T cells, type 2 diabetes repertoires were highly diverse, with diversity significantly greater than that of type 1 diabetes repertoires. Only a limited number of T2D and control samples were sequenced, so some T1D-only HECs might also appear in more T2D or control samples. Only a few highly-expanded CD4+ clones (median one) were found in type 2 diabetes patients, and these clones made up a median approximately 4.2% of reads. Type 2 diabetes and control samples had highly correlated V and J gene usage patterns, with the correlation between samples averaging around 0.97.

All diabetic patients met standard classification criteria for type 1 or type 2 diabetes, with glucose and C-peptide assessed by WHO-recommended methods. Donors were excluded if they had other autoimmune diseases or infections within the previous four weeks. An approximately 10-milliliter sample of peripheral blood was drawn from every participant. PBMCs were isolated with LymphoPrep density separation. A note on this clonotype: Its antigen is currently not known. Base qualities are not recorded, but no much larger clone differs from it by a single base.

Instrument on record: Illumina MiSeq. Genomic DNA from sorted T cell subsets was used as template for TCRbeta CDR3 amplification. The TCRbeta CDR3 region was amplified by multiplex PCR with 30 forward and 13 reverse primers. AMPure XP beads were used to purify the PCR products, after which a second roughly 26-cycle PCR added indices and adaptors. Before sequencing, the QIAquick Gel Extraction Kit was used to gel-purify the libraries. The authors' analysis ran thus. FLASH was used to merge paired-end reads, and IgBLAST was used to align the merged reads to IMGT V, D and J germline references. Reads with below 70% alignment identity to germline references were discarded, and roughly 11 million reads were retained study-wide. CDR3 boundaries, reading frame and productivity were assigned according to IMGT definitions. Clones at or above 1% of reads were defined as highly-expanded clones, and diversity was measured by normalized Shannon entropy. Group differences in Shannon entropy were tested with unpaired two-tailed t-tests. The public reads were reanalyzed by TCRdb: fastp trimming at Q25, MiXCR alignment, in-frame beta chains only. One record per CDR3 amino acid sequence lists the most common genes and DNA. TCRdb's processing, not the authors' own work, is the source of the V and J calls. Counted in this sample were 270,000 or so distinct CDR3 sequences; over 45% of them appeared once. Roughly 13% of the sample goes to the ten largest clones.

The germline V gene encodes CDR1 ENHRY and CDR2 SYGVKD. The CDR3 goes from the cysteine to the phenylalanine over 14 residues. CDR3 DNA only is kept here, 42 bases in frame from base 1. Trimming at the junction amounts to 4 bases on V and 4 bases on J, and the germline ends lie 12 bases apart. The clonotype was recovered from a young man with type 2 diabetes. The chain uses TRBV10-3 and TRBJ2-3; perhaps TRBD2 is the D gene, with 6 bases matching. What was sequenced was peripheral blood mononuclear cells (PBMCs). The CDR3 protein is CAISGQGGADTQYF. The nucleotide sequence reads TGTGCCATCAGTGGGCAGGGAGGAGCAGATACGCAGTATTTT.